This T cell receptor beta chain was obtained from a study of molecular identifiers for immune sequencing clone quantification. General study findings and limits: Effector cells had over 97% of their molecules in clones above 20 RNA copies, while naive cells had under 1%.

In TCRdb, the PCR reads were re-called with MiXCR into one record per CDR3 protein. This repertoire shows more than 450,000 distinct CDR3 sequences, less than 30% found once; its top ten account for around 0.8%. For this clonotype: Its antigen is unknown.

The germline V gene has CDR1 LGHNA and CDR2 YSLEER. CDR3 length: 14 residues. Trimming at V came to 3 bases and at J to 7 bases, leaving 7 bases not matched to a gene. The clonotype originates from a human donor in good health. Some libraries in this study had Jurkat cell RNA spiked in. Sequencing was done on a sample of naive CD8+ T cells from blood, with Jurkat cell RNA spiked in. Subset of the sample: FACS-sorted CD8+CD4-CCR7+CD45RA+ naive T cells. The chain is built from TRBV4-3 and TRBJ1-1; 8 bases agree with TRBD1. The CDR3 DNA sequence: TGCGCCAGCAGCCAGGACAGGGTGGGGTTTGAAGCTTTCTTT. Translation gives CASSQDRVGFEAFF.